These T cell receptor beta chains were read from a single sample in a study of cytomegalovirus exposure and HLA in healthy donors. TCRdb keeps only in-frame clones here, not all; method: immunoSEQ multiplex PCR. The top ten hold around a sixth of the sample, which has more than 200,000 clones, 70% to 80% seen once. The sample comprised PBMCs. These receptors were taken from a man aged 35 to 55 in good health and CMV-seronegative. CDR3s include the opening cysteine and the closing phenylalanine or tryptophan. A D gene is named only where the DNA matches it firmly. Clone size is given for some rows only: seen once, a few or many times, or a class if the clone is expanded.

d_call	v_call	j_call	clone_size	cdr3_aa	cdr3_nt
TRBD2	TRBV5-1	TRBJ2-1	.	CASSLAGTSAEEQFF	TGCGCCAGCAGCTTGGCCGGGACTAGCGCTGAAGAGCAGTTCTTC
.	TRBV7-9	TRBJ1-1	.	CSSSLGPEAFF	TGTTCCAGCAGCTTGGGCCCTGAAGCTTTCTTT
TRBD1	TRBV9	TRBJ2-2	.	CASSVRTGSNTGELFF	TGTGCCAGCAGCGTCAGGACAGGCTCGAACACCGGGGAGCTGTTTTTT
.	TRBV7-9	TRBJ2-1	.	CASSNRVDEQFF	TGTGCCAGCAGCAACAGGGTGGATGAGCAGTTCTTC
.	TRBV7-3	TRBJ2-2	.	CASSLTRANTGELFF	TGTGCCAGCAGCTTAACCAGGGCGAACACCGGGGAGCTGTTTTTT
.	TRBV7-8	TRBJ1-1	.	CASSLGGGWNTEAFF	TGTGCCAGCAGCTTAGGGGGAGGGTGGAACACTGAAGCTTTCTTT
.	TRBV11-3	TRBJ2-5	.	CASSLVDWQNRRETQYF	TGTGCCAGCAGCTTAGTGGACTGGCAGAACCGCAGAGAGACCCAGTACTTC
TRBD1	TRBV15	TRBJ1-1	.	CATSRGRGRTEAFF	TGTGCCACCAGCAGAGGGAGGGGGCGGACTGAAGCTTTCTTT
.	TRBV6-4	TRBJ1-1	.	CASSDSSGVAFF	TGTGCCAGCAGTGACTCGTCGGGGGTAGCTTTCTTT
.	TRBV18	TRBJ2-7	.	CASSPRPLPYEQYF	TGTGCCAGCTCACCGAGGCCACTTCCCTACGAGCAGTACTTC
TRBD1	TRBV16	TRBJ1-4	.	CASSQPDRDANEKLFF	TGTGCCAGCAGCCAACCCGACAGGGATGCTAATGAAAAACTGTTTTTT
.	TRBV7-9	TRBJ2-3	.	CSSSLATGVADTQYF	TGTTCCAGCAGCTTAGCGACGGGAGTAGCAGATACGCAGTATTTT
TRBD2	TRBV28	TRBJ2-7	few	CASSPQLAGGRYEQYF	TGTGCCAGCAGCCCCCAACTAGCGGGAGGGAGGTACGAGCAGTACTTC
TRBD1	TRBV11-2	TRBJ1-2	.	CASRPPDRGIANYGYTF	TGTGCCAGCAGACCACCGGACAGGGGGATAGCTAACTATGGCTACACCTTC
.	TRBV6-5	TRBJ1-6	.	CASSYQTGYNSPLHF	TGTGCCAGCAGTTACCAAACAGGGTATAATTCCCCCCTCCACTTT
TRBD1	TRBV6-5	TRBJ2-7	.	CASSPRGQGPYEQYF	TGTGCCAGCAGCCCCCGGGGACAGGGCCCCTACGAGCAGTACTTC
.	TRBV7-8	TRBJ1-6	.	CASSLEGQPDSPLHF	TGTGCCAGCAGCTTAGAGGGGCAGCCGGATTCACCCCTCCACTTT
.	TRBV4-2	TRBJ2-2	.	CASSLRDFGGTGELFF	TGTGCCAGCAGCCTGCGGGACTTCGGGGGCACCGGGGAGCTGTTTTTT
TRBD2	TRBV9	TRBJ2-1	.	CASSVGGGGLGNEQFF	TGTGCCAGCAGCGTAGGCGGGGGAGGTTTGGGTAATGAGCAGTTCTTC
TRBD1	TRBV7-8	TRBJ2-4	.	CASSLFEGADIQYF	TGTGCCAGCAGCTTATTCGAGGGGGCTGACATTCAGTACTTC
TRBD1	TRBV28	TRBJ1-1	.	CASSPDRGTEAFF	TGTGCCAGCAGTCCAGACAGGGGCACTGAAGCTTTCTTT
.	TRBV6-1	TRBJ2-2	.	CASSEALHLAGELFF	TGTGCCAGCAGTGAAGCGCTTCACCTAGCCGGGGAGCTGTTTTTT
TRBD2	TRBV7-2	TRBJ2-7	.	CASSHLTLAGGPGEQYF	TGTGCCAGCAGCCACCTGACCCTAGCGGGGGGGCCTGGGGAGCAGTACTTC
TRBD2	TRBV7-3	TRBJ2-1	.	CASSPRSSGAYNEQFF	TGTGCCAGCAGCCCCCGATCTAGCGGGGCCTACAATGAGCAGTTCTTC
.	TRBV19	TRBJ1-5	once	CASSMTLQGAGQPQHF	TGTGCCAGTAGTATGACGCTCCAGGGCGCAGGTCAGCCCCAGCATTTT
TRBD1	TRBV4-3	TRBJ2-5	.	CASSQEQGDKETQYF	TGCGCCAGCAGCCAAGAACAGGGGGATAAAGAGACCCAGTACTTC
.	TRBV6-1	TRBJ2-7	.	CASSDGGATYEQYF	TGTGCCAGCAGTGATGGAGGAGCCACCTACGAGCAGTACTTC
.	TRBV2	TRBJ1-1	.	CASSVAGNTEAFF	TGTGCCAGCAGTGTGGCTGGGAACACTGAAGCTTTCTTT
TRBD1	TRBV4-1	TRBJ1-5	once	CASSQETGTGYQPQHF	TGCGCCAGCAGCCAGGAGACCGGGACAGGTTATCAGCCCCAGCATTTT
TRBD2	TRBV4-3	TRBJ2-3	.	CASSPGTSAGNTQYF	TGCGCCAGCAGCCCAGGGACTAGCGCAGGGAATACGCAGTATTTT
TRBD2	TRBV4-1	TRBJ2-7	.	CASSHRTGTSAHEQYF	TGCGCCAGCAGCCATCGTACCGGGACTAGCGCCCACGAGCAGTACTTC
.	TRBV7-7	TRBJ2-7	.	CASSLYPGTYEQYF	TGTGCCAGCAGCTTATACCCAGGCACCTACGAGCAGTACTTC
.	TRBV5-1	TRBJ2-5	.	CASSPEGLNWETQYF	TGCGCCAGCAGCCCCGAGGGCCTAAATTGGGAGACCCAGTACTTC
.	TRBV28	TRBJ1-1	few	CASSHKNTEAFF	TGTGCCAGCAGTCACAAGAACACTGAAGCTTTCTTT
TRBD1	TRBV6-1	TRBJ2-1	.	CASTGTDYNEQFF	TGTGCCAGCACCGGGACAGACTACAATGAGCAGTTCTTC
TRBD1	TRBV30	TRBJ1-1	.	CAWGKAGGTEAFF	TGTGCCTGGGGTAAGGCAGGGGGCACTGAAGCTTTCTTT
.	TRBV20-1	TRBJ2-7	.	CSERRGSEQYF	TGCAGTGAGAGGAGAGGGAGCGAGCAGTACTTC
.	TRBV30	TRBJ1-6	.	CAWNVRSTYNSPLHF	TGTGCCTGGAACGTTAGGAGCACCTATAATTCACCCCTCCACTTT
TRBD1	TRBV30	TRBJ1-3	.	CAWSAGTGRNTIYF	TGTGCCTGGAGCGCCGGGACAGGGAGAAACACCATATATTTT
TRBD1	TRBV4-1	TRBJ1-5	.	CASSQQTGLNQPQHF	TGCGCCAGCAGCCAACAGACAGGGCTCAATCAGCCCCAGCATTTT
TRBD2	TRBV18	TRBJ2-3	.	CASSPFQLAGGTTDTQYF	TGTGCCAGCTCACCATTTCAACTAGCGGGGGGTACCACAGATACGCAGTATTTT